Only a few counts were recorded for the clone carrying this TCR beta chain. This sample stems from a study of blood T cells in healthy people across ages. Looking at the study overall: When template switching was applied, about one barcoded beta molecule was captured per two T cells.

The V segment lost 5 bases and the J segment 1 base; nucleotides outside the gene matches: 8. The V gene's germline CDR1 is SGHTA and CDR2 FQGTGA. The CDR3 runs to 16 residues. Using a J-beta primer mix together with a sample-barcoded 5' primer, a second PCR was run for roughly 6 to 11 cycles. Each cDNA molecule received a tag from a template-switch adaptor that had 12 random nucleotides. Per-sample output comprised a minimum of 3 million paired-end reads containing CDR3. TCRdb passed the 5' RACE reads through MiXCR, listing each CDR3 protein once. The table records around 320,000 distinct CDR3 sequences, 25% to 30% of them present only once. Healthy Caucasian individuals from Russia aged about 6 to 90 were enrolled as donors.

This clonotype originated in a woman aged 65 to 85 in good health. The chain has TRBV7-3 and TRBJ2-3; 8 bases are a match to TRBD2. The sequenced sample was blood. In DNA, the CDR3 is TGTGCCAGCAGCCCTCAAGCGGGAGTAGGCACAGATACGCAGTATTTT. Its protein is CASSPQAGVGTDTQYF.